This TCR beta chain was captured in a study of T cells in Graves' hyperthyroidism and ophthalmopathy. About the research overall: At the time of initial diagnosis and before any treatment, peripheral blood was collected.

Trimming took 2 bases from V and 2 from J, leaving 9 bases between them. The CDR3 runs 14 residues. Germline CDR1 MNHNY, CDR2 SVGAGI (reference sequence). The sample holds many counts of this clonotype. Regions amplified from RNA transcripts were the TCR beta CDR3 regions. HTBI primers were the set used in a first-round RT-PCR of the TCR CDR3. TCRdb analysed the multiplex PCR reads with MiXCR anew, one entry per CDR3 protein. The sample comprises approximately 400,000 distinct CDR3 sequences, about 15% of which are singletons, and 11% rests with the top ten. Patients were excluded because of uncontrolled infection, other autoimmune disease, pregnancy or lactation.

This clonotype was sampled from a woman aged 60-75 years with Graves' hyperthyroidism. The rearrangement joins TRBV6-6 to TRBJ1-1; weak D call: TRBD1 (5 bases). What was sequenced was blood. The CDR3 DNA sequence: TGTGCCAGCAGTTACAGGGGCCAAAACACTGAAGCTTTCTTT. Amino acids: CASSYRGQNTEAFF.